Below, 14 T cell receptor beta chains from the same sample are listed, as sequenced in a study of blood T cell repertoires in COVID-19. Clones were sequenced by immunoSEQ multiplex PCR, and TCRdb holds only the in-frame ones, with some missing. The sample carries some 140,000 clones, about three quarters recorded once. Material for sequencing was peripheral blood. The receptors were gathered from a man at least 80 years old with acute or convalescent COVID-19.

The chain employs TRBV27 and TRBJ2-4; possibly TRBD2 for D (5 bases). Trimming stripped 0 bases from V and 5 bases from J, with 11 bases between. The germline V gene has CDR1 MNHEY and CDR2 SMNVEV (reference sequence). The CDR3 loop spans 15 amino acids. CDR3 loop: CASSLSRTGQNIQYF. The CDR3 nucleotides read TGTGCCAGCAGTTTATCTCGGACTGGGCAAAACATTCAGTACTTC.

The CDR3 protein is CASSFLGLAGTTGELFF. The CDR3 nucleotides read TGTGCCAGCAGTTTCTTGGGACTAGCGGGGACCACCGGGGAGCTGTTTTTT. The chain couples TRBV27 to TRBJ2-2; 13 positions match TRBD2. V shed 3 bases, J shed 4 bases, and the junction held 5 bases outside the gene matches. The length of the CDR3 is 17 residues. Per germline, CDR1 MNHEY and CDR2 SMNVEV (reference sequence).

The rearrangement joins TRBV5-4 to TRBJ1-1; TRBD1 is a possible D gene (6 bases). This CDR3 contains 14 residues. Per germline, CDR1 SGHNT and CDR2 YYREEE (reference sequence). The V end was cut by 3 bases, the J end by 8 bases, with 17 bases between. This chain's CDR3 is CASSSIQGIEEAFF. The CDR3 bases are TGTGCCAGCAGCTCCATACAGGGCATCGAGGAAGCTTTCTTT. The whole variable domain, filled in from reference TRBV5-4 and TRBJ1-1, reads ETGVTQSPTHLIKTRGQQVTLRCSSQSGHNTVSWYQQALGQGPQFIFQYYREEENGRGNFPPRFSGLQFPNYSSELNVNALELDDSALYLCASSSIQGIEEAFFGQGTRLTVV.

This chain joins TRBV10-1 and TRBJ2-5, with a weak D call TRBD1 (5 bases). The length of the CDR3 is 13 residues. Germline CDR1 reads WNHNN; CDR2 reads SYGVQD (reference sequence). Trimming removed 9 bases at V and 5 bases at J, with 16 bases between. CDR3 nucleotide sequence: TGCGCCAGAGCGACAGTCACCAAGGAGACCCAGTACTTC. This translates into CARATVTKETQYF.

Concerning this clone: The sample has other DNA sequences that encode this CDR3 too. The CDR3, as DNA: TGCGCCAGCAGCTTCGGTCAGGGGGTCTATAATTCACCCCTCCACTTT. Translated: CASSFGQGVYNSPLHF. The genes are TRBV5-1 and TRBJ1-6, with TRBD1 matching 7 bases. This CDR3 region has 16 residues. Germline V gene lookup returns CDR1 SGHRS and CDR2 YFSETQ. With 2 bases clipped from V and 3 bases from J, the junction kept 5 bases outside the gene matches.

This chain joins TRBV3-1 (or the pseudogene TRBV3-2) and TRBJ1-2; 7 nucleotides match TRBD1. The CDR3 runs to 15 residues. The V gene's germline CDR1 is LGHDT and CDR2 YNNKEL (reference sequence). V trimming: 4 bases; J trimming: 3 bases; junction bases outside the gene matches: 8. The CDR3 DNA follows: TGTGCCAGCAGCCCCCGGGACAGAAGCTACTATGGCTACACCTTC. Translation gives CASSPRDRSYYGYTF.

This chain connects TRBV13 to TRBJ1-1; weak D call: TRBD1 (6 bases). V was pared by 1 base and J by 0 bases, with 12 bases between. CDR1 and CDR2 (germline): PRHDT, FYEKMQ (reference sequence). This CDR3 spans 16 amino acids. Written as DNA, the CDR3 is TGTGCCAGCAGCTTAGATTGGGCAGGGGTGAACACTGAAGCTTTCTTT. Residues: CASSLDWAGVNTEAFF.

The chain joins TRBV2 to TRBJ2-1; a possible D gene is TRBD2 (5 bases). The CDR3 spans 12 residues. The V and J ends lost 5 bases and 6 bases respectively, with 8 bases between them. The germline gives CDR1 SNHLY, CDR2 FYNNEI. This CDR3 reads CASSTRGNEQFF. CDR3 coding DNA: TGTGCCAGCAGTACACGGGGCAATGAGCAGTTCTTC.

The chain combines TRBV5-1 with TRBJ1-5; D is ambiguous. V gave up 2 bases and J gave up 7 bases, with 10 bases separating them. The CDR3 spans 13 residues. Germline V CDR1 and CDR2: SGHRS, YFSETQ. The CDR3 sequence is CASSFLSGQPQHF. CDR3 in DNA: TGCGCCAGCAGCTTCCTTTCGGGGCAGCCCCAGCATTTT.

This chain links TRBV15 with TRBJ2-1, with D perhaps matching TRBD1 (6 bases). Germline CDR1 is LNHNV and CDR2 is YYDKDF (reference sequence). CDR3 size: 16 residues. V was pared by 0 bases and J by 8 bases, with 17 bases between. The CDR3 nucleotides are TGTGCCACCAGCAGAGATCCCGCTGACAGGCGTTATGAGCAGTTCTTC. Translation: CATSRDPADRRYEQFF.

This chain joins TRBV6-2 or TRBV6-3 and TRBJ2-6; D possibly corresponds to TRBD2 (5 bases). Trimming removed 6 bases from V and 4 bases from J, with 16 bases in between. Germline-derived CDR1 and CDR2 are MNHEY and SVGEGT. This CDR3 comprises 16 residues. This CDR3 reads CASSSGAGAGANVLTF. CDR3 sequence (DNA): TGTGCCAGCAGCTCCGGTGCGGGCGCGGGGGCCAACGTCCTGACTTTC.

This clone was recorded a few times. For the CDR3, the DNA is TGTGCCTGGAGTCTGACAGCCGAGCAGTACTTC. It codes for CAWSLTAEQYF. The genes are TRBV30 and TRBJ2-7; TRBD1 might be the D (5 bases). Trimming pared 2 bases from V and 6 bases from J, leaving 8 bases between. In germline, CDR1 is GTSNPN, CDR2 SVGIG (reference sequence). The CDR3 spans 11 residues.

This sequence joins TRBV18 and TRBJ2-7, with TRBD1 matching over 9 bases. CDR1 and CDR2 from the germline V gene are KGHSH and LQKENI. CDR3 length equals 15 residues. V lost 2 bases, J lost 5 bases, and 7 bases stayed unmatched. The CDR3 DNA reads as TGTGCCAGCTCACCATCCAGGGGACAGGGTCACGAGCAGTACGTC. Encoded protein: CASSPSRGQGHEQYV.

CDR3 in amino acids: CASTAGGTIRNEQFF. The DNA for the CDR3 is TGTGCCAGCACCGCAGGGGGGACAATCCGCAATGAGCAGTTCTTC. The chain joins TRBV6-6 to TRBJ2-1; D is perhaps TRBD1 (7 bases). The CDR3 consists of 15 residues. Germline lookup yields CDR1 MNHNY and CDR2 SVGAGI (reference sequence). Trimming took off 7 bases at V and 6 bases at J, with 19 bases between the two ends.